Listed below are T cell receptor beta chains from one sample, sequenced in a study of chemoradiotherapy in HPV16-positive cancers. Here immunoSEQ multiplex PCR was the method, and the copy in TCRdb shows in-frame clones only, minus some. The repertoire holds some 14,000 clones, with around four fifths as singletons. This material was obtained from a patient who underwent chemoradiotherapy. The receptors shown here come from a human donor with HPV-associated anogenital cancer. Both conserved end residues are part of each CDR3. D genes are given only for firm matches. Clone size is shown for a subset of rows, as once, few, many or a class of expanded clone.

TRBJ1-5	-	TRBV7-3	-	CASSSTTNQPQHF	TGTGCCAGCAGCTCAACAACAAATCAGCCCCAGCATTTT
TRBJ1-1	-	TRBV4-1	-	CASSQDDRGTEAFF	TGCGCCAGCAGCCAAGATGATCGTGGGACTGAAGCTTTCTTT
TRBJ2-3	TRBD2	TRBV5-1	-	CASSSIGAGATDTQYF	TGCGCCAGCAGCTCCATAGGAGCGGGGGCCACAGATACGCAGTATTTT
TRBJ2-7	-	TRBV5-4	-	CASTRQAGNYEQYF	TGTGCCAGCACCCGACAGGCGGGGAATTACGAGCAGTACTTC
TRBJ1-6	-	TRBV5-8	-	CASSLTWETVSYNSPLHF	TGTGCCAGCAGCTTGACATGGGAGACCGTCTCCTATAATTCACCCCTCCACTTT
TRBJ1-3	-	TRBV18	-	CASSSRGTSGNTIYF	TGTGCCAGCTCATCGCGGGGCACCTCTGGAAACACCATATATTTT
TRBJ1-2	-	TRBV6-5	-	CASSYAGTRAYTF	TGTGCCAGCAGTTATGCTGGTACTCGCGCCTACACCTTC
TRBJ2-6	TRBD1	TRBV7-2	-	CASSSPGQGSGANVLTF	TGTGCCAGCAGCTCCCCGGGACAGGGCTCTGGGGCCAACGTCCTGACTTTC
TRBJ2-1	TRBD2	TRBV5-1	-	CASSLSPSGGASGEQFF	TGCGCCAGCAGCTTGTCACCTAGCGGGGGGGCTTCGGGTGAGCAGTTCTTC
TRBJ1-6	-	TRBV5-6	once	CASSLIPGDSYNSPLHF	TGTGCCAGCAGCTTGATTCCAGGGGACTCCTATAATTCACCCCTCCACTTT
TRBJ1-2	-	TRBV6-1	-	CASSESRGGYTF	TGTGCCAGCAGTGAGTCAAGGGGTGGCTACACCTTC
TRBJ1-4	-	TRBV5-1	-	CASSLGNLAFNEKLFF	TGCGCCAGCAGCTTGGGGAATTTGGCCTTTAATGAAAAACTGTTTTTT
TRBJ2-3	TRBD2	TRBV19	-	CASSIDRESGGAIDTQYF	TGTGCCAGTAGTATAGATCGGGAATCGGGGGGGGCAATAGATACGCAGTATTTT
TRBJ2-5	-	TRBV18	-	CASSPGTYETQYF	TGTGCCAGCTCACCGGGGACATATGAGACCCAGTACTTC
TRBJ1-1	TRBD1	TRBV6-1	-	CASSASGGGHRAFF	TGTGCCAGCAGTGCCTCAGGGGGGGGCCATAGAGCTTTCTTT
TRBJ2-2	TRBD1	TRBV4-2	-	CASSQPGTANTGELFF	TGTGCCAGCAGCCAGCCTGGGACAGCGAACACCGGGGAGCTGTTTTTT
TRBJ1-6	TRBD1	TRBV7-2	-	CASSLADRGSPLHF	TGTGCCAGCAGCTTAGCAGACAGGGGTTCACCCCTCCACTTT
TRBJ1-1	-	TRBV7-9	-	CASSLYTEAFF	TGTGCCAGCAGCTTATACACTGAAGCTTTCTTT
TRBJ1-3	-	TRBV7-8	-	CASSLSAFGNTIYF	TGTGCCAGCAGCTTAAGTGCATTTGGAAACACCATATATTTT
TRBJ2-5	-	TRBV7-6	-	CASSLSVTVQETQYF	TGTGCCAGCAGCTTAAGTGTAACAGTTCAAGAGACCCAGTACTTC
TRBJ2-2	-	TRBV5-1	few	CASSLSQGGQIGELFF	TGCGCCAGCAGTTTATCTCAGGGGGGCCAGATTGGGGAGCTGTTTTTT
TRBJ2-5	-	TRBV10-3	-	CAISDSGQETQYF	TGTGCCATCAGTGACAGCGGGCAAGAGACCCAGTACTTC
TRBJ1-1	-	TRBV2	-	CASPEQLNTEAFF	TGTGCCAGCCCGGAACAGTTGAACACTGAAGCTTTCTTT
TRBJ1-2	TRBD1	TRBV4-2	-	CASSPRVQGAVGYTF	TGTGCCAGCAGCCCGAGAGTTCAGGGGGCCGTTGGCTACACCTTC
TRBJ2-6	-	TRBV7-8	-	CASGFSSGANVLTF	TGTGCCAGCGGCTTTAGCTCTGGGGCCAACGTCCTGACTTTC
TRBJ1-2	-	TRBV13	-	CASSISRTGAFF	TGTGCCAGCAGCATATCCAGGACGGGAGCTTTCTTC
TRBJ2-3	-	TRBV11-2	-	CASSLNFGGTDTQYF	TGTGCCAGCAGCTTAAATTTCGGCGGCACAGATACGCAGTATTTT
TRBJ1-3	-	TRBV5-1	-	CASSLGGSGNTIYF	TGCGCCAGCAGCTTGGGGGGTTCTGGAAACACCATATATTTT
TRBJ1-1	TRBD1	TRBV9	-	CASSALDRVDTEAFF	TGTGCCAGCAGCGCGTTGGACAGGGTGGATACTGAAGCTTTCTTT
TRBJ1-5	-	TRBV27	-	CASRKGPNQPQHF	TGTGCCAGCAGGAAGGGACCCAATCAGCCCCAGCATTTT
TRBJ1-3	-	TRBV19	-	CASSIVTRRGRTIYF	TGTGCCAGTAGTATAGTTACCCGGAGGGGTCGCACCATATATTTT
TRBJ1-2	TRBD1	TRBV4-1	-	CASSQDTGGYGYTF	TGCGCCAGCAGCCAAGATACAGGGGGCTATGGCTACACCTTC
TRBJ1-2	TRBD1	TRBV27	once	CASAPGTAIYGYTF	TGTGCCAGCGCTCCCGGGACAGCCATCTATGGCTACACCTTC
TRBJ1-4	-	TRBV4-1	-	CASSLIGLPNEKLFF	TGCGCCAGCAGCCTAATCGGCCTACCCAATGAAAAACTGTTTTTT
TRBJ2-2	-	TRBV5-1	-	CASSLQANTGELFF	TGCGCCAGCAGCTTACAGGCTAACACCGGGGAGCTGTTTTTT
TRBJ2-3	-	TRBV11-3	-	CASSLGQASDTQYF	TGTGCCAGCAGCTTAGGGCAGGCATCAGATACGCAGTATTTT
TRBJ1-6	-	TRBV18	-	CASSPVVGKINSPLHF	TGTGCCAGCTCACCAGTTGTTGGCAAGATAAATTCACCCCTCCACTTT
TRBJ1-3	-	TRBV5-4	-	CASSSPLSGNTIYF	TGTGCCAGCAGCTCACCCCTCTCTGGAAACACCATATATTTT
TRBJ2-3	-	TRBV7-6	-	CASSLGGWEDTQYF	TGTGCCAGCAGCTTAGGAGGCTGGGAAGATACGCAGTATTTT
TRBJ1-4	-	TRBV30	-	CAWSVSVNEKLFF	TGTGCCTGGAGTGTGTCAGTTAATGAAAAACTGTTTTTT
TRBJ2-1	TRBD2	TRBV7-3	-	CASSPGSGASYNEQFF	TGTGCCAGCAGCCCGGGCAGCGGGGCGAGCTACAATGAGCAGTTCTTC
TRBJ2-7	TRBD2	TRBV11-2	-	CASSIRTSGGYEQYF	TGTGCCAGCAGCATTCGGACTAGCGGGGGATACGAGCAGTACTTC
TRBJ2-3	-	TRBV7-2	-	CASSFYPDTQYF	TGTGCCAGCAGCTTTTACCCAGATACGCAGTATTTT
TRBJ1-6	-	TRBV2	-	CASSGEGNSDNSPLHF	TGTGCCAGCAGTGGTGAGGGGAATTCGGATAATTCACCCCTCCACTTT
TRBJ2-5	-	TRBV7-8	-	CASSLGPAPQETQYF	TGTGCCAGCAGCTTAGGACCGGCCCCCCAAGAGACCCAGTACTTC
TRBJ2-4	-	TRBV11-2	few	CASTDTPGGNIQYF	TGTGCCAGCACCGACACTCCTGGGGGAAACATTCAGTACTTC
TRBJ2-7	-	TRBV27	-	CASSYMGGYEQYF	TGTGCCAGCAGTTATATGGGCGGCTACGAGCAGTACTTC
TRBJ2-5	TRBD2	TRBV11-3	-	CASSFRASGGQETQYF	TGTGCCAGCAGCTTTAGGGCTAGCGGGGGCCAAGAGACCCAGTACTTC